The T cell receptor (beta chain) under discussion was sequenced for a study of blood T cell repertoires in COVID-19. V lost 0 bases to trimming and J lost 5 bases, with 7 bases between them. The CDR3 is 13 amino acids. Generated by immunoSEQ multiplex PCR, the TCRdb table keeps only in-frame clones and is missing some. Of 200,000 to 250,000 clones listed, about 88% are singletons. The sequenced sample consisted of peripheral blood. The chain combines TRBV12-3 or TRBV12-4 with TRBJ1-2; D remains unclear. The TCR originated in a man between 35 and 55 years old with acute or convalescent COVID-19. The DNA for the CDR3 is TGTGCCAGCAGTTTAGCCCTGAGTTATGGCTACACCTTC. Translating gives CASSLALSYGYTF.